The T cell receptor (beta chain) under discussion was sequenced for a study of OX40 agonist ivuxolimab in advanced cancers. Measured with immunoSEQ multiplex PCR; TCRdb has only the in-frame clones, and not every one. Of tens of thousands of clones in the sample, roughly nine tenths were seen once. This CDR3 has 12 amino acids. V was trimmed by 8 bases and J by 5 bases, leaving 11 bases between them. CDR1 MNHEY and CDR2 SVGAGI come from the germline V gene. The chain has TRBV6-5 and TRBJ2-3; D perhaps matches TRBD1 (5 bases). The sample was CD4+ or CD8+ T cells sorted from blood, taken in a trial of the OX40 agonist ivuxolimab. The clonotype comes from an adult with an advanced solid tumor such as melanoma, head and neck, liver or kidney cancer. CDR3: CASEGVGDTQYF. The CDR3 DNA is TGTGCCAGCGAAGGGGTCGGAGATACGCAGTATTTT.